One and the same sample provided the 22 T cell receptor beta chains below, sequenced in a study of early stage breast cancer tumors. Clones were read by immunoSEQ multiplex PCR, and TCRdb kept only the in-frame ones, dropping some. The sample lists approximately 10,000 clones; about 73% were seen once. Sequences were obtained from breast tumor tissue. The receptors were gathered from a person in their 40s with breast cancer.

This clone has more than one count but fewer than ten. This rearrangement joins TRBV10-2 to TRBJ2-7; TRBD1 matches at 7 bases. Unmatched junction bases numbered 8, after V lost 5 bases and J lost 4 bases. This CDR3 has 14 residues. CDR1 and CDR2 from the germline V gene are WSHSY and SAAADI. The CDR3 bases are TGCGCCAGCAGTACCGGGACAGCCTTTTACGAGCAGTACTTC. It translates to CASSTGTAFYEQYF.

The sample holds a few counts of this clone. The chain employs TRBV5-6 and TRBJ2-1, with 10 bases fitting TRBD2. Germline V gene lookup returns CDR1 SGHDT and CDR2 YYEEEE. The trim removed 6 bases at V and 4 bases at J, leaving 10 bases unmatched. The CDR3 sequence is 16 residues long. CDR3 DNA sequence: TGTGCCAGCACCCAACTAGCGGGATTAGGTTACAATGAGCAGTTCTTC. Amino acids: CASTQLAGLGYNEQFF.

V usage is TRBV6-6 and J usage is TRBJ2-1, with 7 bases fitting TRBD2. The V gene end was trimmed by 5 bases and the J gene end by 5 bases; junction bases not matched to a gene: 12. The V gene's germline CDR1 is MNHNY and CDR2 SVGAGI (reference sequence). CDR3 size: 16 residues. The CDR3 protein is CASSLPGGQSNNEQFF. The CDR3 DNA reads TGTGCCAGCAGTCTACCGGGAGGCCAAAGTAACAATGAGCAGTTCTTC.

CDR3 nucleotides: TGTGCCAGCAGCTTAGAGGAGGCGGGAGCTGGCAATGAGCAGTTCTTC. Encoded protein: CASSLEEAGAGNEQFF. The chain links TRBV7-8 to TRBJ2-1; 7 bases are a match to TRBD2. The junction had 9 bases not matched to a gene; V was cut back by 1 base and J by 6 bases. Germline V gene sequence: CDR1 SGHVS, CDR2 FQNEAQ. This CDR3 has 16 amino acids.

The genes are TRBV7-6 and TRBJ2-7; TRBD1 matches at 7 bases. The length of the CDR3 is 14 residues. The germline V gene encodes CDR1 SGHVS and CDR2 FNYEAQ. Trimming at V came to 5 bases and at J to 3 bases, leaving 7 bases not matched to a gene. CDR3 nucleotide sequence: TGTGCCAGCAGCCCACCGACAGGGAACTACGAGCAGTACTTC. This codes for CASSPPTGNYEQYF.

V gene TRBV19 combines with J gene TRBJ2-1, with D perhaps TRBD2 (6 bases). Germline CDR1 and CDR2: LNHDA and SQIVND (reference sequence). V dropped 3 bases and J dropped 5 bases, with 14 bases sitting between them. The CDR3 is 15 residues long. The CDR3 nucleotides are TGTGCCAGTAGTATTTTGGGACTTAGCGACAATGAGCAGTTCTTC. Amino acid sequence: CASSILGLSDNEQFF. The whole variable domain, remainder taken from reference TRBV19 and TRBJ2-1, is DGGITQSPKYLFRKEGQNVTLSCEQNLNHDAMYWYRQDPGQGLRLIYYSQIVNDFQKGDIAEGYSVSREKKESFPLTVTSAQKNPTAFYLCASSILGLSDNEQFFGPGTRLTVL.

This sequence joins TRBV15 and TRBJ1-4; 12 bases are a match to TRBD1. Germline loops: CDR1 LNHNV, CDR2 YYDKDF (reference sequence). Losses at the gene ends were 0 bases for V and 9 bases for J; bases not matched to a gene: 2. The CDR3 is made up of 15 amino acids. The CDR3 nucleotides read TGTGCCACCAGCAGAGAAGGGACAGGGGGCCAAAAACTGTTTTTT. It translates to CATSREGTGGQKLFF.

The rearrangement joins TRBV10-3 to TRBJ1-1; D unresolved. Germline lookup yields CDR1 ENHRY and CDR2 SYGVKD. V was cut by 2 bases and J by 4 bases, with 17 bases left in between. CDR3 length: 16 amino acids. The CDR3 protein is CAISEPGVGRSTEAFF. The CDR3 DNA follows: TGTGCCATCAGTGAGCCCGGAGTGGGTCGTAGCACTGAAGCTTTCTTT.

The V gene is TRBV5-6, the J gene TRBJ2-7; 8 nucleotides match TRBD1. With V trimmed by 3 bases and J by 7 bases, 9 bases remained unmatched. CDR1 SGHDT and CDR2 YYEEEE come from the germline V gene. The CDR3 covers 14 residues. DNA of the CDR3: TGTGCCAGCAGCTGGGGGCAGGGGGCAGGAGAGCAGTACTTC. Translation gives CASSWGQGAGEQYF.

The chain carries TRBV18 and TRBJ2-5; tentatively, D is TRBD2 (6 bases). Per germline, CDR1 KGHSH and CDR2 LQKENI. This CDR3 has 17 amino acids. The V and J ends lost 6 bases and 1 base respectively, with 21 bases between them. This chain's CDR3 is CASSSGYSGSGQETQYF. The CDR3 nucleotides are TGTGCCAGCTCGTCCGGGTACTCCGGGAGTGGCCAAGAGACCCAGTACTTC.

The J gene is TRBJ2-7, the V gene TRBV2; D is unclear. The CDR3 is 14 residues long. V gave up 0 bases and J gave up 0 bases, with 6 bases separating them. The germline V gene encodes CDR1 SNHLY and CDR2 FYNNEI. The DNA for the CDR3 is TGTGCCAGCAGTGAAGCGGGCAGCTCCTACGAGCAGTACTTC. Protein: CASSEAGSSYEQYF.

The V and J genes are TRBV7-9 and TRBJ2-1, with D perhaps TRBD2 (6 bases). The CDR3 loop spans 13 amino acids. Trimming took 5 bases from V and 9 from J, leaving 14 bases between them. The germline V gene encodes CDR1 SEHNR and CDR2 FQNEAQ (reference sequence). The CDR3: CASSQSPAGEQFF. CDR3 bases: TGTGCCAGCAGCCAATCCCCAGCGGGTGAGCAGTTCTTC. The whole variable domain, remainder taken from reference TRBV7-9 and TRBJ2-1, is DTGVSQNPRHKITKRGQNVTFRCDPISEHNRLYWYRQTLGQGPEFLTYFQNEAQLEKSRLLSDRFSAERPKGSFSTLEIQRTEQGDSAMYLCASSQSPAGEQFFGPGTRLTVL.

CDR3 DNA: TGTGCCAGCAGTTACACAGGGGGTGGCAATCAGCCCCAGCATTTT. Amino acid sequence: CASSYTGGGNQPQHF. This chain uses TRBV6-6 with TRBJ1-5; 8 nucleotides line up with TRBD1. Germline V gives CDR1 MNHNY, CDR2 SVGAGI (reference sequence). J lost 2 bases, V lost 2 bases, and 2 bases had no gene match. The CDR3 is 15 amino acids.

The genes are TRBV10-3 and TRBJ1-1, with 11 nucleotides matching TRBD1. J gave up 4 bases and V 6 bases, and 13 bases lay outside the gene matches. Germline V gene lookup returns CDR1 ENHRY and CDR2 SYGVKD. The CDR3 loop spans 17 amino acids. In DNA form, the CDR3 reads TGTGCCATCAGCGAGACACGTTCGGGACAGGGGGGCACTGAAGCTTTCTTT. The encoded protein is CAISETRSGQGGTEAFF.

The V gene is TRBV7-8, the J gene TRBJ2-3; 11 bases align to TRBD2. The ends lost 3 bases at V and 3 bases at J; junction bases unmatched: 5. Germline-derived CDR1 and CDR2 are SGHVS and FQNEAQ. CDR3 size: 16 residues. CDR3 bases: TGTGCCAGCAGCTTCTTTAGCGGGAGGGAGACAGATACGCAGTATTTT. Its translation: CASSFFSGRETDTQYF. Full variable domain (rest looked up from reference TRBV7-8 and TRBJ2-3): GAGVSQSPRYKVAKRGQDVALRCDPISGHVSLFWYQQALGQGPEFLTYFQNEAQLDKSGLPSDRFFAERPEGSVSTLKIQRTQQEDSAVYLCASSFFSGRETDTQYFGPGTRLTVL.

The rearrangement uses TRBV21-1 and TRBJ1-5. TRBV21-1 is flagged as a pseudogene. CDR3 length equals 16 residues. CDR3 region: CASSTTAGAGRQPQHF. The DNA for the CDR3 is TGTGCCAGCAGCACCACCGCCGGGGCAGGACGTCAGCCCCAGCATTTT.

The DNA for the CDR3 is TGTGCCAGCCGAGAGCGGGAGTTTGAATCCCCCTCCTACGAGCAGTACTTC. It yields the protein CASREREFESPSYEQYF. V is TRBV2 and J is TRBJ2-7; TRBD2 matches 8 bases. CDR1 is SNHLY and CDR2 is FYNNEI in the germline V gene. This CDR3 is 17 amino acids long. Germline trimming cut 8 bases from V and 0 bases from J; bases unmatched to any gene: 15.

This rearrangement joins TRBV7-2 to TRBJ1-1; D gene ambiguous. The CDR3 has 13 amino acids. CDR1 and CDR2 from the germline V gene are SGHTA and FQGNSA. V was shortened by 6 bases and J by 4 bases, with 12 bases between the two germline ends. The CDR3 DNA reads TGTGCCAGCAGTCCCAAGGTGGGCACTGAAGCTTTCTTT. Translated: CASSPKVGTEAFF. Combining the CDR3 with reference TRBV7-2 and TRBJ1-1 gives the whole variable domain GAGVSQSPSNKVTEKGKDVELRCDPISGHTALYWYRQSLGQGLEFLIYFQGNSAPDKSGLPSDRFSAERTGGSVSTLTIQRTQQEDSAVYLCASSPKVGTEAFFGQGTRLTVV.

This clone showed up just a few times. The chain carries TRBV6-1 and TRBJ1-3; perhaps TRBD1 as D (6 bases). CDR3 length: 15 amino acids. Germline loops: CDR1 MNHNS, CDR2 SASEGT. With 8 bases removed from V and 0 bases from J, the gap between germline ends came to 14 bases. The DNA for the CDR3 is TGTGCCAGCCTCCGGGGGCGGAACTCTGGAAACACCATATATTTT. As protein: CASLRGRNSGNTIYF.

The chain combines TRBV5-1 with TRBJ2-7; no firm D call. Germline V gene lookup returns CDR1 SGHRS and CDR2 YFSETQ. Trimming cost V 4 bases and J 3 bases, with 17 bases left between them. The CDR3 runs 15 residues. CDR3 nucleotide sequence: TGCGCCAGCAGCCGTTCGCCCGAATCGGGCTACGAGCAGTACTTC. Translated: CASSRSPESGYEQYF. The full variable domain, in which reference TRBV5-1 and TRBJ2-7 provide the parts outside the CDR3, is KAGVTQTPRYLIKTRGQQVTLSCSPISGHRSVSWYQQTPGQGLQFLFEYFSETQRNKGNFPGRFSGRQFSNSRSEMNVSTLELGDSALYLCASSRSPESGYEQYFGPGTRLTVT.

This clone was recorded once. The chain is built from TRBV19 and TRBJ2-1; D might be TRBD2 (7 bases). Germline CDR1 LNHDA, CDR2 SQIVND (reference sequence). V lost 1 base and J lost 6, with 13 bases in between. The CDR3 runs 15 residues. DNA of the CDR3: TGTGCCAGTAGTATAGGGGGAGGGGGGCGCAATGAGCAGTTCTTC. Amino acid sequence: CASSIGGGGRNEQFF.

J is TRBJ2-3 and V is TRBV13; 15 nucleotides align to TRBD2. The germline V gene has CDR1 PRHDT and CDR2 FYEKMQ (reference sequence). J lost 6 bases, V lost 6 bases, and 7 bases had no gene match. This CDR3 comprises 16 residues. DNA for the CDR3: TGTGCCAGCAGACCCGGGACTAGCGGGAGGATGGATACGCAGTATTTT. It yields the protein CASRPGTSGRMDTQYF.